This TCR beta chain came from a study of blood T cell repertoires in COVID-19. In the study overall: COVID-19 samples, acute and convalescent, were from the United States, Italy and Spain. In each case, the material was cDNA or gDNA derived from T cells, B-cell-depleted T cells, or PBMCs.

The V gene end was trimmed by 5 bases and the J gene end by 1 base; junction bases not matched to a gene: 6. Germline V CDR1 and CDR2: SGHAT, FQNNGV. The CDR3 totals 15 residues. Authors' data handling: Reference gene primer amplification gave estimated nucleated cell counts. Profiled with immunoSEQ multiplex PCR; TCRdb holds only in-frame clones, not every one. D and trimming come from the DNA, and the V and J calls and clone size come from that table. The data hold about 69,000 clones, with roughly 85% observed a single time. The TCR was taken from a man older than 75 with acute or convalescent COVID-19. V and J are TRBV11-2 and TRBJ1-1; 8 bases are a match to TRBD1. The sample was peripheral blood. Here the CDR3 reads CASSPARGQNTEAFF. The DNA for the CDR3 is TGTGCCAGCAGCCCAGCCAGGGGGCAGAACACTGAAGCTTTCTTT.